The 23 T cell receptor beta chains reported below all come from one sample, sequenced in a study of PD-1 and CTLA-4 blockade in melanoma. The protocol was immunoSEQ multiplex PCR, while the TCRdb copy is restricted to in-frame clones and leaves out a portion. The sample lists 15,000 to 20,000 clones; under 85% were seen once. The sample in question was CD8+ T cells from peripheral blood, obtained before anti-PD-1 treatment. These receptors all come from a human donor with melanoma.

The rearrangement links TRBV27 to TRBJ1-1, with D unresolved. V was trimmed by 3 bases and J by 1 base, leaving 12 bases between them. This CDR3 spans 15 amino acids. In germline, CDR1 is MNHEY, CDR2 SMNVEV (reference sequence). The CDR3 nucleotides read TGTGCCAGCAGTTTCGGGGTACGTCCGAACACTGAAGCTTTCTTT. Translating it yields CASSFGVRPNTEAFF.

V usage is TRBV4-1 and J usage is TRBJ1-1; D is possibly TRBD1 (5 bases). With 1 base removed from V and 2 bases from J, the gap between germline ends came to 8 bases. The CDR3 runs 14 residues. Germline V gene data show CDR1 as MGHRA and CDR2 as YSYEKL. CDR3 in amino acids: CASSQGQLNTEAFF. The DNA for the CDR3 is TGCGCCAGCAGCCAAGGACAGCTCAACACTGAAGCTTTCTTT.

This CDR3 reads CASSLPGGVHGELFF. The CDR3 DNA is TGTGCCAGCAGCCTCCCGGGGGGGGTTCACGGGGAGCTGTTTTTT. The chain couples TRBV11-2 to TRBJ2-2, with 8 nucleotides matching TRBD2. CDR3 length: 15 amino acids. Germline V gene sequence: CDR1 SGHAT, CDR2 FQNNGV. Unmatched junction bases numbered 9, after V lost 5 bases and J lost 7 bases.

This clone turned up a few times. This sequence joins TRBV12-3 or TRBV12-4 and TRBJ1-1; D is undetermined. With 6 bases removed from V and 12 bases from J, the gap between germline ends came to 14 bases. The CDR3 runs 11 residues. The chain's CDR3 is CASSLGPLTFF. The CDR3 nucleotides read TGTGCCAGCAGCCTCGGACCCTTGACTTTCTTT.

This clone was detected a few times. The chain carries TRBV13 and TRBJ2-2, with TRBD1 matching 9 bases. V shed 7 bases and J 7 bases; nucleotides not matched to a gene: 7. CDR3 length: 14 amino acids. From germline, CDR1 is PRHDT and CDR2 FYEKMQ (reference sequence). Written as DNA, the CDR3 is TGTGCCAGCACCAACAGGGGGCCGATCGGGGAGCTGTTTTTT. Translated, it gives CASTNRGPIGELFF.

This chain links TRBV27 with TRBJ1-2, with D uncertain. The CDR3 sequence is 13 residues long. V was trimmed by 4 bases and J by 5 bases, leaving 11 bases between them. The V gene's germline CDR1 is MNHEY and CDR2 SMNVEV (reference sequence). The CDR3 loop reads CASSSLAEYGYTF. The CDR3 DNA is TGTGCCAGCAGTTCCCTTGCAGAGTATGGCTACACCTTC.

CDR3 bases: TGTGCCAGCAGCTTACTAGGTTTCACAGATACGCAGTATTTT. Residues: CASSLLGFTDTQYF. The genes are TRBV14 and TRBJ2-3, with D possibly being TRBD2 (5 bases). The CDR3 length is 14 residues. CDR1 and CDR2 from the germline V gene are SGHDN and FVKESK. The ends were cut back, 5 bases at V and 2 bases at J, with 11 bases in the middle.

The chain joins TRBV5-6 to TRBJ2-1, with TRBD1 as a possible D gene (7 bases). The CDR3 has 15 residues. V lost 4 bases to trimming and J lost 3 bases, with 14 bases between them. The V gene's germline CDR1 is SGHDT and CDR2 YYEEEE. Here the CDR3 reads CASSHQGGYYNEQFF. The CDR3 nucleotides read TGTGCCAGCAGCCACCAGGGGGGCTACTACAATGAGCAGTTCTTC.

The chain joins TRBV27 to TRBJ2-7; tentatively, D is TRBD2 (5 bases). Trimming took 0 bases from V and 5 from J, leaving 11 bases between them. Germline loops: CDR1 MNHEY, CDR2 SMNVEV (reference sequence). The CDR3 is made up of 14 amino acids. In DNA, the CDR3 is TGTGCCAGCAGTTTATCGACCTACGGGGACGAGCAGTACTTC. This sequence encodes CASSLSTYGDEQYF.

This clone was picked up a small number of times. The J gene is TRBJ1-1, the V gene TRBV12-5, with a tentative D call TRBD1 (6 bases). Germline loops: CDR1 LGHNT, CDR2 FRNRAP. V was pared by 0 bases and J by 3 bases, with 14 bases between. The CDR3 spans 16 residues. CDR3 amino acids: CASGLVPRGWDTEAFF. CDR3 DNA sequence: TGTGCTAGTGGTTTGGTACCGAGGGGGTGGGACACTGAAGCTTTCTTT.

This rearrangement joins TRBV3-1 (or the pseudogene TRBV3-2) to TRBJ1-2, with D perhaps TRBD1 (6 bases). Trimming removed 5 bases from V and 8 bases from J, with 21 bases in between. This CDR3 has 15 residues. Germline V lookup: CDR1 LGHDT, CDR2 YNNKEL (reference sequence). CDR3 protein: CASSDNTDRRTGYTF. The CDR3 coding sequence is TGTGCCAGCAGCGATAACACCGACAGGAGAACGGGCTACACCTTC.

J is TRBJ2-7 and V is TRBV5-5; D gene ambiguous. From germline, CDR1 is SGHKS and CDR2 YYEKEE (reference sequence). This CDR3 is 17 amino acids long. Between the trimmed V and J ends, which lost 3 bases and 3 bases, there was a span of 22 bases. CDR3: CASSSDRLTGRSYEQYF. CDR3 bases: TGTGCCAGCAGCTCCGACCGGTTAACTGGACGGAGCTACGAGCAGTACTTC.

Comment on this clone: An end of the junction does not agree with germline; a read error may underlie this. The chain combines TRBV6-4 with TRBJ1-6; 7 nucleotides align to TRBD1. The CDR3 is made up of 13 amino acids. Per germline, CDR1 MRHNA and CDR2 SNTAGT. CDR3 coding DNA: TGTGCCAGCAGTGACTGGACAGGTTCAGCCCTCCACTTT. Translating it yields CASSDWTGSALHF.

V and J are TRBV3-1 (or the pseudogene TRBV3-2) and TRBJ2-1, with TRBD1 identical over 9 bases. In germline, CDR1 is LGHDT, CDR2 YNNKEL (reference sequence). The CDR3 is 12 amino acids. V dropped 6 bases and J dropped 15; count of bases not matched to a gene: 9. The DNA of the CDR3 is TGTGCCAGCAGGTCTAACAGGGGGCCCAGGTTCTTC. Residues: CASRSNRGPRFF.

The chain carries TRBV7-8 and TRBJ1-1; D is undetermined. V lost 2 bases, J lost 4 bases, and 8 bases lay in between. CDR1 is SGHVS and CDR2 is FQNEAQ in the germline V gene. The CDR3 loop spans 13 amino acids. Here the CDR3 reads CASSLHRGTEAFF. The CDR3 bases are TGTGCCAGCAGCTTACACCGGGGCACTGAAGCTTTCTTT.

This sequence joins TRBV2 and TRBJ2-7; the D gene is possibly TRBD1 (5 bases). V dropped 3 bases and J dropped 3 bases, with 12 bases sitting between them. This CDR3 contains 14 residues. Germline CDR1 SNHLY, CDR2 FYNNEI. CDR3 sequence (DNA): TGTGCCAGCAGTGATATCCTAGGGGACTACGAGCAGTACTTC. Its protein product is CASSDILGDYEQYF.

By proportion, this clone is medium-sized. The gene calls are TRBV12-1 and TRBJ1-4. TRBV12-1 is described as a pseudogene. The CDR3 length is 16 residues. CDR3 residues: CASSFEGIATNEKLFF. CDR3 in DNA: TGTGCCAGCAGCTTTGAAGGGATTGCAACTAATGAAAAACTGTTTTTT.

This chain uses TRBV6-2 or TRBV6-3 with TRBJ2-3; tentatively, D is TRBD1 or TRBD2 (5 bases each). V shed 2 bases and J shed 8 bases, with 5 bases lying between them. Per germline, CDR1 MNHEY and CDR2 SVGEGT. The CDR3 has 11 amino acids. The CDR3 coding sequence is TGTGCCAGCAGTTACGGGGGTACGCAGTATTTT. Translating it yields CASSYGGTQYF.

J is TRBJ2-7 and V is TRBV4-1; D is unclear. CDR3 length: 15 residues. Trimming stripped 0 bases from V and 0 bases from J, with 9 bases between. The germline gives CDR1 MGHRA, CDR2 YSYEKL. CDR3 residues: CASSQEWPSSYEQYF. CDR3 bases: TGCGCCAGCAGCCAAGAGTGGCCGAGCTCCTACGAGCAGTACTTC.

The chain employs TRBV5-4 and TRBJ1-2; D may be TRBD1 (5 bases). The CDR3 is made up of 13 amino acids. The germline V gene has CDR1 SGHNT and CDR2 YYREEE (reference sequence). V gave up 0 bases and J gave up 2 bases, with 5 bases separating them. This CDR3 reads CASSLGQNYGYTF. CDR3 sequence (DNA): TGTGCCAGCAGCTTGGGACAGAACTATGGCTACACCTTC. The whole variable domain, remainder taken from reference TRBV5-4 and TRBJ1-2, is ETGVTQSPTHLIKTRGQQVTLRCSSQSGHNTVSWYQQALGQGPQFIFQYYREEENGRGNFPPRFSGLQFPNYSSELNVNALELDDSALYLCASSLGQNYGYTFGSGTRLTVV.

The chain joins TRBV11-2 to TRBJ1-1; D is perhaps TRBD1 (5 bases). Germline-derived CDR1 and CDR2 are SGHAT and FQNNGV. V lost 3 bases and J lost 1, with 6 bases in between. The CDR3 extends over 13 amino acids. CDR3 region: CASSFGGNTEAFF. CDR3 nucleotides: TGTGCCAGCAGCTTTGGGGGGAACACTGAAGCTTTCTTT.

V and J are TRBV27 and TRBJ2-1, with TRBD2 matching over 12 bases. Germline V gene data show CDR1 as MNHEY and CDR2 as SMNVEV (reference sequence). Trimming at V came to 6 bases and at J to 4 bases, leaving 4 bases not matched to a gene. The CDR3 runs 15 residues. CDR3 coding DNA: TGTGCCAGCAGGGTGACTAGCGGGGGATACAATGAGCAGTTCTTC. This translates into CASRVTSGGYNEQFF.

This sequence joins TRBV27 and TRBJ2-7; D gene unclear. Trimming took off 9 bases at V and 1 base at J, with 10 bases between the two ends. The V gene's germline CDR1 is MNHEY and CDR2 SMNVEV (reference sequence). The CDR3 totals 12 residues. The CDR3 region is CASAGPSYEQYF. The CDR3 DNA reads TGTGCCAGTGCCGGGCCATCCTACGAGCAGTACTTC.